This T cell receptor (beta chain) was captured in a study of blood T cell repertoires in COVID-19. Study as a whole: From the United States, Italy and Spain came samples of acute and convalescent COVID-19. The cDNA or gDNA used as material had been derived from T cells, B-cell-depleted T cells, or PBMCs.

The table lists this clone with a count of one. Original analysis: Estimates of nucleated cell counts were drawn from the amplification of reference gene primers. The assay was immunoSEQ multiplex PCR, and TCRdb's table has in-frame clones only and misses some. Clonal size and the V and J genes are those of that table, whereas D and trimming came from the DNA. The top ten hold around 7.5% of the sample, which has some 110,000 clones, about 80% seen once. CDR1 and CDR2 (germline): SGHNT, YYREEE (reference sequence). The CDR3 extends over 13 amino acids. Trimming pared 4 bases from V and 4 bases from J, leaving 10 bases between.

The chain combines TRBV5-4 with TRBJ2-3; D is perhaps TRBD2 (5 bases). The clonotype originates from a man between 65 and 79 years old with active or convalescent COVID-19. The sequencing sample was made of peripheral blood. The DNA of the CDR3 is TGTGCCAGCAGCGGGAGAGGTGCAGATACGCAGTATTTT. Translated, it gives CASSGRGADTQYF.